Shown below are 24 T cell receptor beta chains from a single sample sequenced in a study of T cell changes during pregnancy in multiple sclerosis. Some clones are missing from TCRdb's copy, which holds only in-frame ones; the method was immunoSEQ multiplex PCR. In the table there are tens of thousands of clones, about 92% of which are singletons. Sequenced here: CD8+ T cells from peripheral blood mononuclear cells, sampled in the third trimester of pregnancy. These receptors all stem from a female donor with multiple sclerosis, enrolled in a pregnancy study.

The CDR3, as DNA: TGTGCCAGCAGCCAAGATTATCGGGGGGATTACGTGGATGGCTACACCTTC. It yields the protein CASSQDYRGDYVDGYTF. The chain has TRBV4-2 and TRBJ1-2, with D perhaps TRBD1 (5 bases). Trimming took off 0 bases at V and 6 bases at J, with 20 bases between the two ends. The CDR3 is 17 residues long. CDR1 is LGHNA, CDR2 YNFKEQ, per germline.

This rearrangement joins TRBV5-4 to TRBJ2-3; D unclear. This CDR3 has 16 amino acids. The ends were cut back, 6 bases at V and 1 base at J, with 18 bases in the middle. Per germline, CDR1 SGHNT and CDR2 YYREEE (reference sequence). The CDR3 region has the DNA TGTGCCAGCACCCCCCCCGAATTGGCAGGCACAGATACGCAGTATTTT. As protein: CASTPPELAGTDTQYF. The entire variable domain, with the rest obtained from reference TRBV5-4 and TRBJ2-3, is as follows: ETGVTQSPTHLIKTRGQQVTLRCSSQSGHNTVSWYQQALGQGPQFIFQYYREEENGRGNFPPRFSGLQFPNYSSELNVNALELDDSALYLCASTPPELAGTDTQYFGPGTRLTVL.

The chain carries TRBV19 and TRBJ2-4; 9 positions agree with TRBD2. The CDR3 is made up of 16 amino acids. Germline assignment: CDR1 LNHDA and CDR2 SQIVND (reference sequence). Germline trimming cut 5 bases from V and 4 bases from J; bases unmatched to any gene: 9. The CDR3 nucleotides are TGTGCCAGTAGTCCAAGGACTAGCGTGGGGAAAAACATTCAGTACTTC. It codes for CASSPRTSVGKNIQYF.

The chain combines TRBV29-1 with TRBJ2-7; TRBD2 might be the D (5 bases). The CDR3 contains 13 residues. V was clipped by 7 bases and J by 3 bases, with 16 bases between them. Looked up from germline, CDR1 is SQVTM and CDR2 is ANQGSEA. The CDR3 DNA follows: TGCAGCGCAATAACCGATGAGGGCTACGAGCAGTACTTC. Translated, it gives CSAITDEGYEQYF.

The CDR3 loop reads CSVEERAGDYNEQFF. DNA of the CDR3: TGCAGCGTTGAAGAGCGCGCGGGAGACTACAATGAGCAGTTCTTC. The genes are TRBV29-1 and TRBJ2-1; TRBD2 agrees at 7 bases. Unmatched junction bases numbered 5, after V lost 0 bases and J lost 3 bases. The length of the CDR3 is 15 residues. Germline V gene data show CDR1 as SQVTM and CDR2 as ANQGSEA.

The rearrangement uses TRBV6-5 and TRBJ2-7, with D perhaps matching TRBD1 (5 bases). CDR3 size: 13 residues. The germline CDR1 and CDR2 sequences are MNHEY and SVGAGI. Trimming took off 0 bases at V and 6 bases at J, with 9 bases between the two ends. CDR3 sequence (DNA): TGTGCCAGCAGTTACTCGGGGCGGCTCGAGCAGTACTTC. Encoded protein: CASSYSGRLEQYF.

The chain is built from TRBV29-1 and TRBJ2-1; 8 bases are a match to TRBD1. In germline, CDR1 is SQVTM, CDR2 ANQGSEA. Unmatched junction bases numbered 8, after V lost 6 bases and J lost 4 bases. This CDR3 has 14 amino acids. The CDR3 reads CSVPTGADYNEQFF. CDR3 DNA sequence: TGCAGCGTCCCGACAGGGGCCGATTACAATGAGCAGTTCTTC.

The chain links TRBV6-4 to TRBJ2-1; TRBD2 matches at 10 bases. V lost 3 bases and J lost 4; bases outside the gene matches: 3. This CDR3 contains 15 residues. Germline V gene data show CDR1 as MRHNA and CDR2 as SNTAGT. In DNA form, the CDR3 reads TGTGCCAGCAGTGAAGTAGCGGGAGGTTACAATGAGCAGTTCTTC. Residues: CASSEVAGGYNEQFF.

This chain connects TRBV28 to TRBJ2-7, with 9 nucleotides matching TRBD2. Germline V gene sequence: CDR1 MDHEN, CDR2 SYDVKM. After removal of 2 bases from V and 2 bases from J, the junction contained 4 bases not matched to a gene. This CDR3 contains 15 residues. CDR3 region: CASSLQREATYEQYF. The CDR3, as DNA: TGTGCCAGCAGTTTACAGCGGGAGGCTACCTACGAGCAGTACTTC.

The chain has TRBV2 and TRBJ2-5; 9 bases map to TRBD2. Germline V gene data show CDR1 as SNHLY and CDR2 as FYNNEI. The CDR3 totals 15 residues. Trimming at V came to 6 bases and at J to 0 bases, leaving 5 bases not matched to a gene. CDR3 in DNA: TGTGCCAGCAGCCCTAGCGGGAAACACCAAGAGACCCAGTACTTC. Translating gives CASSPSGKHQETQYF.

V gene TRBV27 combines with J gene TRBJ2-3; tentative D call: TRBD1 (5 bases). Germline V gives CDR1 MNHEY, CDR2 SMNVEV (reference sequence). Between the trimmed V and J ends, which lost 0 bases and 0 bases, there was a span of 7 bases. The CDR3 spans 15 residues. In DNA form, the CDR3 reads TGTGCCAGCAGTTTATCAGGGGAAAGCACAGATACGCAGTATTTT. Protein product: CASSLSGESTDTQYF.

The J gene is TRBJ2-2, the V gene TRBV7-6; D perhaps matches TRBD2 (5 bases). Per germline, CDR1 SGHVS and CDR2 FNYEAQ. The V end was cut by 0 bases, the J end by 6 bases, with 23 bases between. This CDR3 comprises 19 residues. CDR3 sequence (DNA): TGTGCCAGCAGCTTAGCGCGAGGGATTACGGAGTCTGTGTCCGGGGAGCTGTTTTTT. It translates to CASSLARGITESVSGELFF.

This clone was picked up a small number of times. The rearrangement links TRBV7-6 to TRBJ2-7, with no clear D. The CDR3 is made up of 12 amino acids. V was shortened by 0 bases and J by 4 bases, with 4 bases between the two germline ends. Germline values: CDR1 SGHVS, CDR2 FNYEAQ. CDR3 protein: CASSLAPYEQYF. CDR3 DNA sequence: TGTGCCAGCAGCTTAGCCCCATACGAGCAGTACTTC.

CDR3 residues: CASSTGVVQPQHF. CDR3 nucleotides: TGTGCCAGCAGTACAGGGGTGGTTCAGCCCCAGCATTTT. This rearrangement joins TRBV27 to TRBJ1-5; 7 nucleotides align to TRBD1. Germline V gene data show CDR1 as MNHEY and CDR2 as SMNVEV (reference sequence). The trim removed 5 bases at V and 6 bases at J, leaving 4 bases unmatched. The CDR3 has 13 residues.

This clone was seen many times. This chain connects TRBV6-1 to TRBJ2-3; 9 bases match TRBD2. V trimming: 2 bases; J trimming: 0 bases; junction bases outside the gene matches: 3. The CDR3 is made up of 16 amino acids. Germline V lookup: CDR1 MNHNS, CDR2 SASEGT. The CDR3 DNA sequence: TGTGCCAGCAGTGAATTGACTAGCGGTAGCACAGATACGCAGTATTTT. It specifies CASSELTSGSTDTQYF.

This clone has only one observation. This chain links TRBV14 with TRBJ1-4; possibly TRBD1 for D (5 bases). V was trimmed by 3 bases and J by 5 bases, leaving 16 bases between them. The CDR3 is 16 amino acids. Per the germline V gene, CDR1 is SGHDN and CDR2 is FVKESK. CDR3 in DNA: TGTGCCAGCAGCCAGTCAACCGGGACTCCGAATGAAAAACTGTTTTTT. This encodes CASSQSTGTPNEKLFF.

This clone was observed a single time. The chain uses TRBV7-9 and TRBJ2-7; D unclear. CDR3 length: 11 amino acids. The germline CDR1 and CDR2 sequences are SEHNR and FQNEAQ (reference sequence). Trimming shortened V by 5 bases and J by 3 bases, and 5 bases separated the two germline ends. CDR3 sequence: CASSNIYEQYF. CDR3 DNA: TGTGCCAGCAGCAATATCTACGAGCAGTACTTC.

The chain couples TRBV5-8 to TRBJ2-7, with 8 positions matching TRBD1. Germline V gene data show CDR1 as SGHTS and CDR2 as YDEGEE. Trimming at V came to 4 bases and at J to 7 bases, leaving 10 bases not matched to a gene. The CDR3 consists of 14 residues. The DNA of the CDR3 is TGTGCCAGCAGCCCAGGGACAGGTTCAGTGGAGCAGTACTTC. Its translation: CASSPGTGSVEQYF.

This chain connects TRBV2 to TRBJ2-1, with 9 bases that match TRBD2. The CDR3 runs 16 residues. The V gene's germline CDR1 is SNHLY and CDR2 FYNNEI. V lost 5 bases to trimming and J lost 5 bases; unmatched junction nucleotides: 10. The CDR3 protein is CASSTNSGSFHNEQFF. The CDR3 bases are TGTGCCAGCAGTACCAATAGCGGGAGTTTCCACAATGAGCAGTTCTTC.

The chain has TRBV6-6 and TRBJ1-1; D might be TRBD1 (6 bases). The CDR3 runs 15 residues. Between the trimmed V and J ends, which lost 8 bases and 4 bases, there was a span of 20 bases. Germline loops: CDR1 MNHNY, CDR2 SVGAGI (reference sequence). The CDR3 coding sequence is TGTGCCAGCTCAAGCGGACAGCCGGCTTTCACTGAAGCTTTCTTT. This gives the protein CASSSGQPAFTEAFF.

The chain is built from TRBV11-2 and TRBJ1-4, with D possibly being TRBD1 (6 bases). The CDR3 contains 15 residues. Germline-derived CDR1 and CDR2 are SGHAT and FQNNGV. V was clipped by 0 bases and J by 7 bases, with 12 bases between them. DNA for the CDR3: TGTGCCAGCAGCTTAGACGACAGGTTCGTTGAAAAACTGTTTTTT. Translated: CASSLDDRFVEKLFF.

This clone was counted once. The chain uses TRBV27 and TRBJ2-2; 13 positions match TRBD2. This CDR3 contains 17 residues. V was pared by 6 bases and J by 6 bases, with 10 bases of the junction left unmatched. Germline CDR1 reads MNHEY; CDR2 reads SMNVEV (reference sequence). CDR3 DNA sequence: TGTGCCAGCAGCTTTGGGACTAGCGGGATTAAGGCCGGGGAGCTGTTTTTT. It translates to CASSFGTSGIKAGELFF.

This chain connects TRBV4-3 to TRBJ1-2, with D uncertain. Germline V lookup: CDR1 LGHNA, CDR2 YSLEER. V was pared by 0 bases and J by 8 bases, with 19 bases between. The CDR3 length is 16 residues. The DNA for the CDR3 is TGCGCCAGCAGCCAAGATCAGCAAACGGGATATGGAGGCTACACCTTC. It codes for CASSQDQQTGYGGYTF.

CDR3 protein: CASSQGRPGTRTETQYF. The CDR3 bases are TGCGCCAGCAGCCAAGGAAGGCCCGGGACTAGAACAGAGACCCAGTACTTC. The chain recombines TRBV4-3 with TRBJ2-5; 8 bases are a match to TRBD2. The length of the CDR3 is 17 residues. The V segment lost 1 base and the J segment 4 bases; nucleotides outside the gene matches: 11. Per germline, CDR1 LGHNA and CDR2 YSLEER.